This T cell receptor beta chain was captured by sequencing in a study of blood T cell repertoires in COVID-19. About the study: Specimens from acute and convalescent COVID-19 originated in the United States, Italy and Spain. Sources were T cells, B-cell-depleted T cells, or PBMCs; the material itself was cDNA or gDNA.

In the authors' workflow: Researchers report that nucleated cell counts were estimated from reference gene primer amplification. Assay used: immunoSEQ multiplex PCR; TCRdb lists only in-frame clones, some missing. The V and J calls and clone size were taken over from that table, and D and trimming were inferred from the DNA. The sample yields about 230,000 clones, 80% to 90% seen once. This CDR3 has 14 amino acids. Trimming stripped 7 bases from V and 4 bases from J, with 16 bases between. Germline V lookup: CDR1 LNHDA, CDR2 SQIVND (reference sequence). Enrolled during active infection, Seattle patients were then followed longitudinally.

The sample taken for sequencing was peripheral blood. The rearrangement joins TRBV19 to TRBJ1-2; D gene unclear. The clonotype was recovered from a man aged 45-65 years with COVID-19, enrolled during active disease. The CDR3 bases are TGTGCCAGTACCAGGACGGAGGGCACCTATGGCTACACCTTC. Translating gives CASTRTEGTYGYTF.